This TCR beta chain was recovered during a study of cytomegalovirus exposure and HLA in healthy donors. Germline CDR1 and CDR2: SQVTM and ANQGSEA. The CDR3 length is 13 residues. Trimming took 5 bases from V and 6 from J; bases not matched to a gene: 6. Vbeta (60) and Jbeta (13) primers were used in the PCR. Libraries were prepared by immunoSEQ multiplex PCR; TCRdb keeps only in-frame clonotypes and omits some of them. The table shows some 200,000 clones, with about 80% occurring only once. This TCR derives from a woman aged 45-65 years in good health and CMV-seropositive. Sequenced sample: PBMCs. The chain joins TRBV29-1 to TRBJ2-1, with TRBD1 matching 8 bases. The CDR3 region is CSVSGRGLNEQFF. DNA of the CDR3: TGCAGCGTTTCTGGCAGGGGGCTCAATGAGCAGTTCTTC.